The 27 T cell receptor beta chains below were found in one sample sequenced in a study of T cell repertoires in cytomegalovirus infection. Antigen specificity for these receptors is unknown. Using its own MiXCR run on the reads, TCRdb lists one record per CDR3 protein. The sample consists of some 800,000 distinct CDR3 sequences, about 30% of them appearing once. The sample in question was cultured CD8+ T cells from PBMCs, obtained from culture after CMV antigen stimulation. The receptors here all came from a human donor in good health (CMV status not recorded). Some clones in this sample may be carry-over from other donors' samples.

The V call is TRBV5-4, the J call TRBJ2-1, with D possibly TRBD2 on 7 matching bases. CDR3 length: 15 residues. Per the germline V gene, CDR1 is SGHNT and CDR2 is YYREEE (reference sequence). V gave up 1 base and J gave up 6 bases, with 14 bases separating them. The CDR3 sequence: CASSLWGGPSNEQFF. CDR3 DNA sequence: TGTGCCAGCAGCTTGTGGGGGGGGCCCTCCAATGAGCAGTTCTTC.

At least ten counts were recorded for this clonotype. V usage is TRBV7-6 and J usage is TRBJ2-1; maybe TRBD2 (7 bases). Trimming pared 4 bases from V and 0 bases from J, leaving 13 bases between. CDR1 is SGHVS and CDR2 is FNYEAQ in the germline V gene. The CDR3 loop spans 16 amino acids. CDR3 bases: TGTGCCAGCAGCTGGGGGGCTAGCGGCTCCTACAATGAGCAGTTCTTC. This gives the protein CASSWGASGSYNEQFF.

This clonotype was detected a few times. The rearrangement links TRBV9 to TRBJ2-7, with 10 bases that match TRBD1. The CDR3 contains 13 residues. With 2 bases clipped from V and 5 bases from J, the junction kept 1 base outside the gene matches. CDR1 and CDR2 (germline): SGDLS, YYNGEE. In DNA form, the CDR3 reads TGTGCCAGCAGCGTCGGGACAGGGGACGAGCAGTACTTC. Residues: CASSVGTGDEQYF.

The sample holds a few counts of this clonotype. As DNA, the CDR3 is TGTGCCAGCAGTGAGCTTCCGGGACAGGGGAACACTGAAGCTTTCTTT. Translated: CASSELPGQGNTEAFF. The rearrangement uses TRBV6-1 and TRBJ1-1; 9 nucleotides agree with TRBD1. From germline, CDR1 is MNHNS and CDR2 SASEGT. The CDR3 covers 16 residues. V lost 3 bases to trimming and J lost 1 base; unmatched junction nucleotides: 6.

This clonotype showed up just a few times. The rearrangement uses TRBV12-3 or TRBV12-4 and TRBJ1-2, with unresolved D. CDR3 length: 14 amino acids. The germline V and J ends were trimmed by 3 bases and 4 bases, with 12 bases remaining between them. The CDR3 reads CASSLNSVSYGYTF. DNA of the CDR3: TGTGCCAGCAGTTTGAACTCCGTCAGCTATGGCTACACCTTC.

This clonotype was observed once. The chain carries TRBV24-1 and TRBJ1-2; possible D gene TRBD1, 5 bases. Trimming took 7 bases from V and 3 from J, leaving 8 bases between them. Germline V gives CDR1 KGHDR, CDR2 SFDVKD. The CDR3 is 12 residues long. CDR3 sequence (DNA): TGTGCCACCAGCGACAGTTACTATGGCTACACCTTC. It yields the protein CATSDSYYGYTF.

The chain joins TRBV19 to TRBJ2-3, with D tentatively TRBD2 (6 bases). The V gene's germline CDR1 is LNHDA and CDR2 SQIVND (reference sequence). Trimming stripped 3 bases from V and 2 bases from J, with 12 bases between. This CDR3 contains 15 residues. The CDR3 coding sequence is TGTGCCAGTAGTATTGCACTAGCAGACACAGATACGCAGTATTTT. This translates into CASSIALADTDTQYF.

This clonotype was picked up a small number of times. The J gene is TRBJ2-7, the V gene TRBV4-1; TRBD1 matches 7 bases. The CDR3 has 15 residues. CDR1 is MGHRA and CDR2 is YSYEKL in the germline V gene. J gave up 5 bases and V 0 bases, and 7 bases lay outside the gene matches. The CDR3 protein is CASSQDTGATDEQYF. The CDR3 nucleotides read TGCGCCAGCAGCCAAGATACAGGGGCGACCGACGAGCAGTACTTC.

V and J are TRBV6-2 or TRBV6-3 and TRBJ1-6, with TRBD1 identical over 7 bases. The CDR3 is 16 residues long. Germline CDR1 is MNHEY and CDR2 is SVGEGT. V was pared by 3 bases and J by 4 bases, with 6 bases of the junction left unmatched. CDR3 DNA sequence: TGTGCCAGCAGTTATCCTTCGACAGGGTATAATTCACCCCTCCACTTT. It yields the protein CASSYPSTGYNSPLHF.

The rearrangement links TRBV12-3 or TRBV12-4 to TRBJ1-1, with D possibly TRBD1 on 6 matching bases. V lost 2 bases, J lost 3 bases, and 16 bases lay in between. The length of the CDR3 is 16 residues. Here the CDR3 reads CASSLRPKGDHTEAFF. As DNA, the CDR3 is TGTGCCAGCAGTTTAAGACCCAAGGGGGATCACACTGAAGCTTTCTTT.

This clonotype was observed many times. The V gene is TRBV6-1, the J gene TRBJ1-5; maybe TRBD1 (6 bases). The V gene's germline CDR1 is MNHNS and CDR2 SASEGT. Trimming removed 1 base from V and 6 bases from J, with 10 bases in between. There are 14 residues in the CDR3. In nucleotides, the CDR3 is TGTGCCAGCAGTGAAGAGTCAGGGGTTCAGCCCCAGCATTTT. This encodes CASSEESGVQPQHF.

The gene calls are TRBV12-3 or TRBV12-4 and TRBJ1-2; D not certain. The V end was cut by 6 bases, the J end by 5 bases, with 10 bases between. The CDR3 is 12 residues long. The CDR3: CASSQGFYGYTF. The CDR3 DNA reads as TGTGCCAGCAGCCAAGGATTTTATGGCTACACCTTC.

The chain links TRBV27 to TRBJ1-2; TRBD1 might be the D (5 bases). The V end was cut by 2 bases, the J end by 4 bases, with 14 bases between. CDR3 size: 15 residues. From germline, CDR1 is MNHEY and CDR2 SMNVEV (reference sequence). CDR3 residues: CASSLKGAGAYGYTF. Written as DNA, the CDR3 is TGTGCCAGCAGTTTAAAAGGGGCAGGTGCCTATGGCTACACCTTC.

A few counts support this clonotype. The chain couples TRBV7-8 to TRBJ2-7; TRBD1 matches 7 bases. The V and J ends lost 2 bases and 6 bases, in that order; junction bases with no gene match: 7. The CDR3 extends over 14 amino acids. Germline-derived CDR1 and CDR2 are SGHVS and FQNEAQ. The CDR3 sequence is CASSLLTGSGEQYF. CDR3 nucleotides: TGTGCCAGCAGCTTACTGACAGGGAGTGGCGAGCAGTACTTC.

This clonotype was found a few times. This rearrangement joins TRBV19 to TRBJ1-1; 9 bases fit TRBD1. Germline CDR1 LNHDA, CDR2 SQIVND (reference sequence). The CDR3 extends over 13 amino acids. The V and J ends lost 9 bases and 5 bases, in that order; junction bases with no gene match: 7. This CDR3 is CASRGTGLTEAFF. In DNA, the CDR3 is TGTGCCAGCAGGGGGACAGGGTTAACTGAAGCTTTCTTT.

The sample holds a few counts of this clonotype. The CDR3 DNA follows: TGTGCCAGCAGTCCGTCGGGGGGTGGAGGCTACACCTTC. This encodes CASSPSGGGGYTF. The rearrangement joins TRBV27 to TRBJ1-2, with D perhaps matching TRBD1 (5 bases). In germline, CDR1 is MNHEY, CDR2 SMNVEV (reference sequence). This CDR3 has 13 residues. With 5 bases removed from V and 8 bases from J, the gap between germline ends came to 15 bases.

This clonotype turned up a few times. This sequence joins TRBV7-9 and TRBJ1-1; TRBD1 is a possible D gene (5 bases). This CDR3 is 12 amino acids long. Germline V gene sequence: CDR1 SEHNR, CDR2 FQNEAQ (reference sequence). V gave up 1 base and J gave up 8 bases, with 8 bases separating them. CDR3 sequence reads: CASSLVQAEAFF. CDR3 sequence (DNA): TGTGCCAGCAGCTTAGTACAGGCGGAAGCTTTCTTT.

In its sample, this clonotype was seen a few times. The chain carries TRBV5-1 and TRBJ2-7, with TRBD1 matching over 8 bases. This CDR3 has 16 residues. Germline V gene sequence: CDR1 SGHRS, CDR2 YFSETQ. J was trimmed by 1 base and V by 2 bases; bases with no gene match: 8. The CDR3 protein is CASSFGTGSGSYEQYV. In nucleotides, the CDR3 is TGCGCCAGCAGCTTCGGGACAGGATCGGGGTCCTACGAGCAGTACGTC.

This clonotype has only a few counts. This chain uses TRBV4-2 with TRBJ1-2, with TRBD1 as a possible D gene (5 bases). In germline, CDR1 is LGHNA, CDR2 YNFKEQ. The CDR3 extends over 14 amino acids. Trimming pared 1 base from V and 3 bases from J, leaving 9 bases between. This CDR3 reads CASSQGGVDYGYTF. In DNA, the CDR3 is TGTGCCAGCAGCCAAGGGGGGGTGGACTATGGCTACACCTTC.

This rearrangement joins TRBV4-3 to TRBJ2-3, with D possibly being TRBD2 (6 bases). This CDR3 spans 15 amino acids. The V gene's germline CDR1 is LGHNA and CDR2 YSLEER. Deletions cut 0 bases from V and 4 bases from J, with 11 bases between. CDR3 coding DNA: TGCGCCAGCAGCCAAGATAGGCGGAGGGCAGATACGCAGTATTTT. Its protein is CASSQDRRRADTQYF.

This clonotype has only a few counts. The genes are TRBV6-5 and TRBJ2-1; 8 positions match TRBD2. Germline V gene sequence: CDR1 MNHEY, CDR2 SVGAGI. The CDR3 length is 16 residues. V was pared by 2 bases and J by 4 bases, with 7 bases of the junction left unmatched. The CDR3 here is CASSYRGGGRYNEQFF. For the CDR3, the DNA is TGTGCCAGCAGTTACCGCGGCGGGGGGCGATACAATGAGCAGTTCTTC.

This clonotype was seen ten or more times. This chain uses TRBV7-8 with TRBJ1-4, with D unresolved. Per germline, CDR1 SGHVS and CDR2 FQNEAQ. V was cut by 5 bases and J by 8 bases, with 9 bases left in between. The CDR3 is 12 amino acids. CDR3 sequence reads: CASSQGREKLFF. CDR3 DNA sequence: TGTGCCAGCAGCCAAGGCAGAGAAAAACTGTTTTTT.

The genes are TRBV29-1 and TRBJ2-7; perhaps D is TRBD1 or TRBD2 (5 bases each). Germline-derived CDR1 and CDR2 are SQVTM and ANQGSEA. The CDR3 extends over 15 amino acids. V gave up 0 bases and J gave up 9 bases, with 21 bases separating them. The CDR3 here is CSVEDLGTAYDAQYF. The CDR3 DNA sequence: TGCAGCGTTGAAGACCTCGGGACCGCTTATGATGCGCAGTACTTC.

The V gene is TRBV18, the J gene TRBJ2-2, with D maybe TRBD2 (6 bases). The CDR3 is made up of 17 amino acids. V was shortened by 0 bases and J by 2 bases, with 13 bases between the two germline ends. Germline lookup yields CDR1 KGHSH and CDR2 LQKENI. The CDR3 reads CASSPPGRPQNTGELFF. The CDR3 DNA is TGTGCCAGCTCACCACCGGGGAGGCCCCAAAACACCGGGGAGCTGTTTTTT.

This clonotype was observed at least ten times. This chain joins TRBV7-2 and TRBJ2-5, with 9 bases fitting TRBD1. Germline V gene sequence: CDR1 SGHTA, CDR2 FQGNSA. After removal of 6 bases from V and 3 bases from J, the junction contained 8 bases not matched to a gene. The CDR3 totals 15 residues. This chain's CDR3 is CASRTQDRGEETQYF. The CDR3 region has the DNA TGTGCCAGCAGAACCCAGGACAGGGGAGAAGAGACCCAGTACTTC.

The V and J genes are TRBV4-1 and TRBJ2-2, with TRBD2 identical over 7 bases. CDR1 and CDR2 (germline): MGHRA, YSYEKL. V lost 5 bases and J lost 6; bases outside the gene matches: 6. This CDR3 spans 14 amino acids. The CDR3, as DNA: TGCGCCAGCAGCTCCACTAGCGATCCCGGGGAGCTGTTTTTT. Translation: CASSSTSDPGELFF.

The CDR3 region is CASSESIRLNQPQHF. The CDR3 bases are TGCGCCAGCAGTGAGTCAATACGGCTTAATCAGCCCCAGCATTTT. The gene calls are TRBV10-2 and TRBJ1-5; no firm D call. Trimming took 0 bases from V and 4 from J, leaving 10 bases between them. CDR3 length: 15 residues. The germline V gene encodes CDR1 WSHSY and CDR2 SAAADI.